This TCR beta chain was captured in a study of siplizumab effects on memory and regulatory T cells. Study conclusions and caveats: Apparently more diverse than memory cells, naive T cells also seemed major alloresponse contributors. For mappable alloreactive CD4+ clones, the mean Treg-derived fraction was around 64% with siplizumab and approximately 30% in controls. Roughly 75-97% of proliferating clones (CD4+ or CD8+) could not be assigned a naive or memory phenotype. Some alloreactive sequences were traceable to unstimulated CD4+ memory cells, and siplizumab significantly reduced them.

Germline V gene lookup returns CDR1 SNHLY and CDR2 FYNNEI. The CDR3 totals 16 residues. Trimming removed 6 bases from V and 9 bases from J, with 21 bases in between. As for this clone: Its antigen is not identified.

Sequenced by immunoSEQ multiplex PCR; TCRdb stores in-frame clones only, minus some. The sample holds some 100,000 clones; roughly 93% are singletons and the top ten take over 0.15%. The chain employs TRBV2 and TRBJ1-6, with unresolved D. Sequencing was done on a sample of non-Treg CD4+ T cells sorted from blood. The receptor's source is a human donor in good health. The CDR3 DNA follows: TGTGCCAGCAGCGCACGCCTTAACACTAAGATTTCACCCCTCCACTTT. Its protein product is CASSARLNTKISPLHF.